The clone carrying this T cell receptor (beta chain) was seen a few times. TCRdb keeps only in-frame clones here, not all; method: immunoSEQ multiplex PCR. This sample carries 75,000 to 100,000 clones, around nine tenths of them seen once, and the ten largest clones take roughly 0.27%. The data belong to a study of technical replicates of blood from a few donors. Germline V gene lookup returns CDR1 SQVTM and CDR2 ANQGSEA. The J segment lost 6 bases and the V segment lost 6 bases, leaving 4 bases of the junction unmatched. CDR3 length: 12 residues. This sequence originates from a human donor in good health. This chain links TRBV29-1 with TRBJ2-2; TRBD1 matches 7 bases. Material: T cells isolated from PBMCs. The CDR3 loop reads CSVRTGAGELFF. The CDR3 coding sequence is TGCAGCGTACGAACAGGGGCCGGGGAGCTGTTTTTT.